This T cell receptor (beta chain) comes out of a study of cytomegalovirus exposure and HLA in healthy donors. Study-wide points: It was reported in a later analysis that an Asian-associated ancestry cluster showed fewer N-insertions than the approximately 670-donor mean. According to an earlier analysis, most TCR beta V segments yielded productive rearrangements about 90% or about 30% of the time. There were around 160 TCR beta chains listed as cytomegalovirus-associated.

PCR used 60 Vbeta primers and 13 Jbeta primers. Sequenced by immunoSEQ multiplex PCR; TCRdb stores in-frame clones only, minus some. The sample is made up of 170,000 or so clones, and the top ten hold under 2.5% of it. V was clipped by 5 bases and J by 3 bases, with 16 bases between them. The germline gives CDR1 SGHNT, CDR2 YYREEE (reference sequence). The CDR3 sequence is 15 residues long. On this clone itself: The antigen remains undetermined.

The clonotype was recovered from a man under 40 in good health and CMV-seronegative. This chain links TRBV5-4 with TRBJ2-3; D is perhaps TRBD1 (7 bases). The sequencing input was PBMCs. This chain's CDR3 is CASSQGGQATDTQYF. In nucleotides, the CDR3 is TGTGCCAGCAGTCAGGGGGGCCAGGCGACAGATACGCAGTATTTT.